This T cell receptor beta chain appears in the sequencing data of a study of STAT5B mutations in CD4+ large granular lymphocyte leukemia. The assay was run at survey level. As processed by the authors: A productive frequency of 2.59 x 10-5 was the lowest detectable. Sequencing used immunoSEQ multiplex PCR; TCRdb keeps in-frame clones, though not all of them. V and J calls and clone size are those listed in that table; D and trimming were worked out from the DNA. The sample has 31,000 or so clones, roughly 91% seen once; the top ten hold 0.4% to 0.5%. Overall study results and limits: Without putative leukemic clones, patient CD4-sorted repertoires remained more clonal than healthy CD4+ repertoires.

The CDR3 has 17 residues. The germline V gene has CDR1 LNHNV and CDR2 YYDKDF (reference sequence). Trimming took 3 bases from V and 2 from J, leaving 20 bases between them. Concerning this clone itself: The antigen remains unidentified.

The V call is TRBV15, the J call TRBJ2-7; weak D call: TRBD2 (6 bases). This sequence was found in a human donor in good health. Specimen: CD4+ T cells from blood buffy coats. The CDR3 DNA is TGTGCCACCAGCAGGCCTCTAGGAGAGGAGGGGACCTACGAGCAGTACTTC. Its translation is CATSRPLGEEGTYEQYF.